The 26 T cell receptor beta chains below all came from one sample that was sequenced in a study of T-cell memory formation after mild COVID-19. Using its own MiXCR run on the 5' RACE reads, TCRdb lists one record per CDR3 protein. Of fewer than 50,000 distinct CDR3 sequences in the sample, roughly 12% are singletons; the top ten hold almost 25%. The source material was PBMCs or a T cell subset sorted from them (not recorded which). The source is a man aged 18-30 years who had mild COVID-19 (a few samples of this study predate the infection). Cell type and time point are not known.

This clonotype was detected only a few times. V and J are TRBV5-1 and TRBJ2-7; TRBD1 matches 9 bases. The V and J ends lost 3 bases and 3 bases, in that order; junction bases with no gene match: 4. Germline lookup yields CDR1 SGHRS and CDR2 YFSETQ. The CDR3 loop spans 14 amino acids. CDR3 in DNA: TGCGCCAGCAGCTGGGGACAGGGAGACTACGAGCAGTACGTC. It yields the protein CASSWGQGDYEQYV.

This clonotype occurred a few times. The J gene is TRBJ2-7, the V gene TRBV7-9; TRBD1 matches at 7 bases. CDR3 length: 15 residues. The ends lost 0 bases at V and 5 bases at J; junction bases unmatched: 7. CDR1 and CDR2 from the germline V gene are SEHNR and FQNEAQ (reference sequence). The chain's CDR3 is CASSLAHSTGNEQYF. The CDR3 DNA sequence: TGTGCCAGCAGCTTAGCCCACTCGACAGGGAACGAGCAGTACTTC.

This clonotype has only a few counts. J is TRBJ2-2 and V is TRBV4-1; D not certain. Germline CDR1 MGHRA, CDR2 YSYEKL. The CDR3 has 14 amino acids. With 1 base removed from V and 6 bases from J, the gap between germline ends came to 9 bases. The chain's CDR3 is CASSQVILAGELFF. The CDR3 coding sequence is TGCGCCAGCAGCCAAGTCATTCTAGCCGGGGAGCTGTTTTTT.

By sample fraction, this clonotype is large (0.1 to 1%). J is TRBJ1-1 and V is TRBV7-2; 7 bases are shared with TRBD1. Germline V CDR1 and CDR2: SGHTA, FQGNSA. The CDR3 has 14 amino acids. The trim removed 1 base at V and 4 bases at J, leaving 3 bases unmatched. This CDR3 reads CASSLGSGGTEAFF. The CDR3 DNA follows: TGTGCCAGCAGCTTAGGGTCAGGGGGCACTGAAGCTTTCTTT. Using reference TRBV7-2 and TRBJ1-1 for the parts outside the CDR3, the full variable domain is GAGVSQSPSNKVTEKGKDVELRCDPISGHTALYWYRQSLGQGLEFLIYFQGNSAPDKSGLPSDRFSAERTGGSVSTLTIQRTQQEDSAVYLCASSLGSGGTEAFFGQGTRLTVV.

The table lists this clonotype with a few counts. The chain carries TRBV3-1 and TRBJ2-5, with a possible D match to TRBD1 (6 bases). The V gene's germline CDR1 is LGHDT and CDR2 YNNKEL (reference sequence). V was cut by 5 bases and J by 1 base, with 17 bases left in between. The CDR3 covers 16 residues. The CDR3 bases are TGTGCCAGCAGCGCACACAGGAAAGGGGGCCAAGAGACCCAGTACTTC. It codes for CASSAHRKGGQETQYF.

This clonotype was found many times. The chain combines TRBV5-1 with TRBJ2-3, with TRBD2 matching 8 bases. The CDR3 covers 14 residues. The V gene end was trimmed by 2 bases and the J gene end by 4 bases; junction bases not matched to a gene: 3. Germline CDR1 SGHRS, CDR2 YFSETQ. The CDR3 is CASSFGGAADTQYF. For the CDR3, the DNA is TGCGCCAGCAGCTTCGGGGGGGCTGCAGATACGCAGTATTTT. Combining the CDR3 with reference TRBV5-1 and TRBJ2-3 gives the whole variable domain KAGVTQTPRYLIKTRGQQVTLSCSPISGHRSVSWYQQTPGQGLQFLFEYFSETQRNKGNFPGRFSGRQFSNSRSEMNVSTLELGDSALYLCASSFGGAADTQYFGPGTRLTVL.

This clonotype was seen repeatedly, ten times or more. The chain has TRBV12-3 or TRBV12-4 and TRBJ2-1; D gene uncertain. The V and J ends lost 5 bases and 1 base respectively, with 9 bases between them. CDR3 size: 14 residues. The CDR3 sequence: CASSLWWSYNEQFF. CDR3 nucleotide sequence: TGTGCCAGCAGTCTCTGGTGGTCCTACAATGAGCAGTTCTTC.

This clonotype was found a few times. The V gene is TRBV20-1, the J gene TRBJ1-1; D gene ambiguous. The CDR3 loop spans 13 amino acids. The V end was cut by 2 bases, the J end by 0 bases, with 7 bases between. Germline CDR1 DFQATT, CDR2 SNEGSKA (reference sequence). CDR3 protein: CSARTRMNTEAFF. In DNA, the CDR3 is TGCAGTGCTAGAACGCGGATGAACACTGAAGCTTTCTTT.

Many counts were recorded for this clonotype. V gene TRBV5-6 combines with J gene TRBJ1-1, with D unclear. Germline values: CDR1 SGHDT, CDR2 YYEEEE. Trimming took 0 bases from V and 0 from J, leaving 3 bases between them. The CDR3 runs to 13 residues. CDR3 nucleotide sequence: TGTGCCAGCAGCTTGGAGCTGAACACTGAAGCTTTCTTT. This sequence encodes CASSLELNTEAFF. Looking up the rest from reference TRBV5-6 and TRBJ1-1 gives the full variable domain: DAGVTQSPTHLIKTRGQQVTLRCSPKSGHDTVSWYQQALGQGPQFIFQYYEEEERQRGNFPDRFSGHQFPNYSSELNVNALLLGDSALYLCASSLELNTEAFFGQGTRLTVV.

The rearrangement links TRBV5-1 to TRBJ2-1; TRBD1 aligns across 8 bases. The CDR3 is 13 residues long. V lost 4 bases to trimming and J lost 9 bases; unmatched junction nucleotides: 6. Germline values: CDR1 SGHRS, CDR2 YFSETQ. This CDR3 is CASSVGTGSEQFF. In DNA, the CDR3 is TGCGCCAGCAGCGTCGGGACAGGCAGTGAGCAGTTCTTC.

The gene calls are TRBV18 and TRBJ1-2, with 8 bases that match TRBD1. CDR1 and CDR2 from the germline V gene are KGHSH and LQKENI. The CDR3 runs 14 residues. J lost 6 bases, V lost 3 bases, and 6 bases had no gene match. The CDR3 region has the DNA TGTGCCAGCTCACCGTTTTCGGACAGGGATGGCTACACCTTC. Residues: CASSPFSDRDGYTF. Variable domain in full (rest from reference TRBV18 and TRBJ1-2): NAGVMQNPRHLVRRRGQEARLRCSPMKGHSHVYWYRQLPEEGLKFMVYLQKENIIDESGMPKERFSAEFPKEGPSILRIQQVVRGDSAAYFCASSPFSDRDGYTFGSGTRLTVV.

At least ten counts were recorded for this clonotype. V and J are TRBV12-3 or TRBV12-4 and TRBJ2-3; D unclear. The V end lost 6 bases, the J end lost 4 bases, and 11 bases lay between the germline ends. The CDR3 runs to 13 residues. The CDR3 loop is CASSSDRPDTQYF. DNA for the CDR3: TGTGCCAGCAGCTCCGACCGTCCAGATACGCAGTATTTT.

This clonotype was seen ten or more times. The genes are TRBV12-3 or TRBV12-4 and TRBJ2-5; D not certain. Trimming took 6 bases from V and 5 from J, leaving 10 bases between them. The CDR3 extends over 12 amino acids. The CDR3 loop reads CASSPHGETQYF. The CDR3 region has the DNA TGTGCCAGCAGCCCACATGGGGAGACCCAGTACTTC.

The J gene is TRBJ2-5, the V gene TRBV20-1; D is undetermined. This CDR3 has 13 amino acids. Deletions cut 5 bases from V and 5 bases from J, with 15 bases between. Per the germline V gene, CDR1 is DFQATT and CDR2 is SNEGSKA (reference sequence). The CDR3 sequence: CSAGQYVGETQYF. CDR3 nucleotide sequence: TGCAGTGCTGGGCAGTATGTCGGCGAGACCCAGTACTTC.

This chain connects TRBV6-2 or TRBV6-3 to TRBJ2-4, with D hard to call. Germline values: CDR1 MNHEY, CDR2 SVGEGT. V was trimmed by 5 bases and J by 5 bases, leaving 10 bases between them. This CDR3 has 13 amino acids. CDR3 bases: TGTGCCAGCAGTGGTAACAGACAAAACATTCAGTACTTC. Encoded protein: CASSGNRQNIQYF.

This clonotype was seen a few times. The chain combines TRBV5-1 with TRBJ1-4; D remains ambiguous. The V gene's germline CDR1 is SGHRS and CDR2 YFSETQ. Trimming stripped 1 base from V and 8 bases from J, with 15 bases between. CDR3 length: 15 residues. CDR3 DNA: TGCGCCAGCAGCTTGTGGCCGGGCACGACAGAAAAACTGTTTTTT. Amino acid sequence: CASSLWPGTTEKLFF.

The rearrangement uses TRBV5-1 and TRBJ1-2, with TRBD1 matching over 11 bases. In germline, CDR1 is SGHRS, CDR2 YFSETQ. The CDR3 has 15 amino acids. V lost 4 bases and J lost 8; bases outside the gene matches: 10. CDR3 coding DNA: TGCGCCAGCAGCATTACGCCGGGACAGGGGGGAGGCTACACCTTC. It translates to CASSITPGQGGGYTF. Using reference TRBV5-1 and TRBJ1-2 for the parts outside the CDR3, the full variable domain is KAGVTQTPRYLIKTRGQQVTLSCSPISGHRSVSWYQQTPGQGLQFLFEYFSETQRNKGNFPGRFSGRQFSNSRSEMNVSTLELGDSALYLCASSITPGQGGGYTFGSGTRLTVV.

The genes are TRBV7-9 and TRBJ2-2; 9 bases agree with TRBD1. Looked up from germline, CDR1 is SEHNR and CDR2 is FQNEAQ (reference sequence). The CDR3 is made up of 15 amino acids. The ends lost 6 bases at V and 0 bases at J; junction bases unmatched: 2. The chain's CDR3 is CASRRTGANTGELFF. The CDR3 nucleotides are TGTGCCAGCAGACGGACAGGGGCGAACACCGGGGAGCTGTTTTTT.

V is TRBV25-1 and J is TRBJ1-3; D is undetermined. CDR3 length: 14 amino acids. Germline V gene sequence: CDR1 MGHDK, CDR2 SYGVNS. Trimming removed 5 bases at V and 0 bases at J, with 8 bases between. The CDR3 spells CASSIAASGNTIYF. The CDR3 nucleotides are TGTGCCAGCAGTATCGCGGCCTCTGGAAACACCATATATTTT.

In its sample, this clonotype was seen many times. As DNA, the CDR3 is TGTGCCAGCAGCCCAAGACTCGAAATGTGGGGTGAAGAGACCCAGTACTTC. Translating it yields CASSPRLEMWGEETQYF. The V gene is TRBV9, the J gene TRBJ2-5, with D uncertain. CDR1 and CDR2 (germline): SGDLS, YYNGEE. The CDR3 length is 17 residues. Trimming stripped 4 bases from V and 3 bases from J, with 22 bases between. The full variable domain, completed using reference TRBV9 and TRBJ2-5, is DSGVTQTPKHLITATGQRVTLRCSPRSGDLSVYWYQQSLDQGLQFLIQYYNGEERAKGNILERFSAQQFPDLHSELNLSSLELGDSALYFCASSPRLEMWGEETQYFGPGTRLLVL.

This clonotype has ten or more counts. The rearrangement uses TRBV4-3 and TRBJ2-2; D gene ambiguous. CDR3 length: 16 residues. The V gene lost 1 base and the J gene lost 5 bases, with 14 bases spanning the gap. From germline, CDR1 is LGHNA and CDR2 YSLEER. The CDR3 here is CASSQGWLLFTGELFF. The DNA for the CDR3 is TGCGCCAGCAGCCAAGGGTGGCTATTGTTTACCGGGGAGCTGTTTTTT.

The genes are TRBV5-1 and TRBJ2-7; 10 bases align to TRBD1. The V segment lost 4 bases and the J segment 9 bases; nucleotides outside the gene matches: 7. CDR1 is SGHRS and CDR2 is YFSETQ in the germline V gene. The CDR3 is made up of 13 amino acids. This CDR3 is CASSIGTGAVQYF. The DNA of the CDR3 is TGCGCCAGCAGCATCGGGACAGGGGCGGTGCAGTACTTC.

This sequence joins TRBV5-6 and TRBJ2-3, with 7 bases aligning to TRBD1. The CDR3 contains 14 residues. The germline gives CDR1 SGHDT, CDR2 YYEEEE. V trimming: 4 bases; J trimming: 4 bases; junction bases outside the gene matches: 6. The CDR3, as DNA: TGTGCCAGCAGCCCATTGGACAGGTCAGATACGCAGTATTTT. This codes for CASSPLDRSDTQYF.

The chain carries TRBV2 and TRBJ2-3; D possibly matches TRBD1 or TRBD2 (5 bases each). Germline lookup yields CDR1 SNHLY and CDR2 FYNNEI. The CDR3 consists of 16 residues. The ends were cut back, 9 bases at V and 5 bases at J, with 24 bases in the middle. The CDR3 sequence is CARTSGRQRAQDTQYF. The CDR3 nucleotides read TGTGCCAGGACAAGTGGTCGACAGAGGGCTCAAGATACGCAGTATTTT.

This clonotype has at least ten counts. The chain couples TRBV5-1 to TRBJ1-2; D gene unclear. Germline CDR1 and CDR2: SGHRS and YFSETQ. The CDR3 runs to 13 residues. With 4 bases removed from V and 5 bases from J, the gap between germline ends came to 12 bases. DNA for the CDR3: TGCGCCAGCAGCAACGTCCCGCTTTATGGCTACACCTTC. This codes for CASSNVPLYGYTF.

This chain connects TRBV7-2 to TRBJ2-7, with a weak D call TRBD1 (6 bases). The CDR3 runs to 15 residues. CDR1 SGHTA and CDR2 FQGNSA come from the germline V gene. Trimming took 7 bases from V and 3 from J, leaving 19 bases between them. CDR3 sequence: CASKLSRGSLYEQYF. In nucleotides, the CDR3 is TGTGCCAGCAAGCTTAGCAGGGGATCCCTCTACGAGCAGTACTTC.